This T cell receptor (beta chain) was captured in a study of CD8+ T cells in alopecia areata. About the study: The drug, oral tofacitinib, was given to treated patients at 5 to 10 mg twice daily. Study results and limitations: Tofacitinib significantly decreased scalp clonality and expanded CD8+ clones among top 100.

The CDR3 is made up of 15 amino acids. V was cut by 1 base and J by 1 base, with 9 bases left in between. Germline CDR1 SGHDT, CDR2 YYEEEE. In regard to this clone: Antigen unknown.

Treatment described: oral pan-JAK inhibitor, 5-10 mg twice daily. RNA, once extracted, was reverse transcribed into cDNA for use as the sequencing template. TCRdb's table, derived via immunoSEQ multiplex PCR, lists solely in-frame clones and lacks some. The repertoire holds over 100,000 clones, around 53% seen once, with 9% to 15% in the top ten. This sequence joins TRBV5-6 and TRBJ2-1; the D is unclear. This TCR was recovered from a human donor with alopecia areata. This sample comprised CD8+ T cells sorted from blood, obtained at week 24, from a patient treated with tofacitinib. DNA for the CDR3: TGTGCCAGCAGCTTGAGGGCGTCTTCCTACAATGAGCAGTTCTTC. Its translation: CASSLRASSYNEQFF.